This T cell receptor (beta chain) originates from a study of CD8+CD57+ T cells in acquired aplastic anemia. Study information: DNA per sorted CD4+ or CD8+ sample ranged about 0.19 to 30 ug, averaging roughly 3.2 ug.

V was shortened by 4 bases and J by 7 bases, with 25 bases between the two germline ends. The CDR3 totals 17 residues. CDR1 is SGHAT and CDR2 is FQNNGV in the germline V gene. TCR beta VDJ and CDR3 profiling used genomic DNA as template. TCRdb processed the reads anew with MiXCR; each CDR3 protein has one entry. The sample includes hundreds of thousands of distinct CDR3 sequences, more than 25% of them seen just once. All patients picked for sequencing had shown, by flow cytometry, an expansion of CD8+CD57+ cells. Study outcomes and limitations: Some 31 CD8+ CDR3 sequences were shared between patients and controls. Patients did not significantly differ from controls in CD8+ Simpson's diversity.

Regarding this clonotype: The antigen is not known.

The sequenced sample was sorted CD4+, CD8+, or CD8+CD57+ T cells (not recorded which) from PBMCs. The rearrangement joins TRBV11-2 to TRBJ1-2; the D gene is possibly TRBD1 (6 bases). The clonotype was recovered from a human donor with aplastic anemia. CDR3 coding DNA: TGTGCCAGCAGCTCCTCCCCTGGGGGGGCGCGGCGAGCTGGCTACACCTTC. Its translation: CASSSSPGGARRAGYTF.